The next 17 T cell receptor beta chains were all read from a single sample in a study of blood T cell repertoires in COVID-19 (dated by TCRdb to the early 2020s). The protocol used for the library was the immunoSEQ multiplex PCR assay. Here the immuneACCESS table is served through TCRdb, limited to in-frame sequences with V and J called. Missing clones are a known gap in these copies; in checked studies unresolved V genes cover under half, and the rest lacks a known reason. This sample gives more than 300,000 clones in total; more than 70% of them show up just once. The ten most abundant clones make up roughly 1.2% of the sample. Material: PBMCs or T cells enriched from blood (not recorded which). All receptors derive from a woman between 18 and 30 years old who had recovered from COVID-19.

V usage is TRBV5-6 and J usage is TRBJ1-1; 7 bases match TRBD1. Losses at the gene ends were 4 bases for V and 0 bases for J; bases not matched to a gene: 3. CDR3 length equals 14 residues. Germline V CDR1 and CDR2: SGHDT, YYEEEE. DNA for the CDR3: TGTGCCAGCAGCGGGGACAGTCTGAACACTGAAGCTTTCTTT. Encoded protein: CASSGDSLNTEAFF. The full variable domain, in which reference TRBV5-6 and TRBJ1-1 provide the parts outside the CDR3, is DAGVTQSPTHLIKTRGQQVTLRCSPKSGHDTVSWYQQALGQGPQFIFQYYEEEERQRGNFPDRFSGHQFPNYSSELNVNALLLGDSALYLCASSGDSLNTEAFFGQGTRLTVV.

The chain recombines TRBV3-1 (or the pseudogene TRBV3-2) with TRBJ2-7, with 7 bases fitting TRBD2. In germline, CDR1 is LGHDT, CDR2 YNNKEL (reference sequence). After removal of 1 base from V and 4 bases from J, the junction contained 4 bases not matched to a gene. This CDR3 is built from 14 residues. The CDR3 bases are TGTGCCAGCAGCCAAGTGGGGACTAAGTACGAGCAGTACTTC. This codes for CASSQVGTKYEQYF.

The chain combines TRBV11-1 with TRBJ2-3; the match to TRBD1 covers 7 bases. CDR1 is SGHAT, CDR2 FQDESV, per germline (reference sequence). The CDR3 contains 15 residues. The V segment lost 5 bases and the J segment 0 bases; nucleotides outside the gene matches: 5. The CDR3 loop reads CASSKDRLSTDTQYF. CDR3 nucleotide sequence: TGTGCCAGCAGCAAGGACAGGCTTAGCACAGATACGCAGTATTTT.

CDR3 DNA sequence: TGCGCCAGCAGTCAAAAGGACAGGGGGAGCTCCTACAATGAGCAGTTCTTC. It yields the protein CASSQKDRGSSYNEQFF. The chain carries TRBV23-1 and TRBJ2-1; the match to TRBD1 covers 10 bases. TRBV23-1 is given ORF status, its function remaining uncertain. V gave up 2 bases and J gave up 0 bases; unmatched junction bases: 4. The CDR3 length is 17 residues.

The chain is built from TRBV7-8 and TRBJ1-4, with D possibly matching TRBD1 (5 bases). The CDR3 totals 14 residues. Trimming stripped 3 bases from V and 5 bases from J, with 10 bases between. Germline V gene sequence: CDR1 SGHVS, CDR2 FQNEAQ. In DNA, the CDR3 is TGTGCCAGCAGCTTCGGGGGGTCGAATGAAAAACTGTTTTTT. It translates to CASSFGGSNEKLFF. Full variable domain (rest looked up from reference TRBV7-8 and TRBJ1-4): GAGVSQSPRYKVAKRGQDVALRCDPISGHVSLFWYQQALGQGPEFLTYFQNEAQLDKSGLPSDRFFAERPEGSVSTLKIQRTQQEDSAVYLCASSFGGSNEKLFFGSGTQLSVL.

The table lists this clone with many counts. CDR3 bases: TGTGCCAGCAGCTTACTAAACACTGAAGCTTTCTTT. It yields the protein CASSLLNTEAFF. The chain uses TRBV7-2 and TRBJ1-1; no firm D call. V was trimmed by 2 bases and J by 2 bases, leaving 3 bases between them. The CDR3 contains 12 residues. Germline V gives CDR1 SGHTA, CDR2 FQGNSA.

J is TRBJ1-4 and V is TRBV30; a weak D match, TRBD1 (6 bases). CDR3 length: 14 residues. V was shortened by 1 base and J by 3 bases, with 9 bases between the two germline ends. Looked up from germline, CDR1 is GTSNPN and CDR2 is SVGIG (reference sequence). The CDR3 sequence: CAWSDGQPNEKLFF. DNA for the CDR3: TGTGCCTGGAGTGATGGACAGCCTAATGAAAAACTGTTTTTT.

This chain joins TRBV25-1 and TRBJ1-4; D is possibly TRBD1 (6 bases). V dropped 4 bases and J dropped 1 base, with 10 bases sitting between them. Germline assignment: CDR1 MGHDK and CDR2 SYGVNS. The CDR3 is made up of 15 amino acids. CDR3 amino acids: CASSVYRETNEKLFF. The CDR3, as DNA: TGTGCCAGCAGTGTCTACAGGGAAACTAATGAAAAACTGTTTTTT.

The chain couples TRBV9 to TRBJ1-2; 7 bases are shared with TRBD1. Germline lookup yields CDR1 SGDLS and CDR2 YYNGEE. The ends lost 3 bases at V and 8 bases at J; junction bases unmatched: 1. CDR3 size: 11 residues. This CDR3 is CASSAGQGYTF. The CDR3 nucleotides are TGTGCCAGCAGCGCGGGACAGGGCTACACCTTC.

The V gene is TRBV5-4, the J gene TRBJ2-7, with D possibly matching TRBD1 (5 bases). V lost 5 bases, J lost 1 base, and 13 bases lay in between. In germline, CDR1 is SGHNT, CDR2 YYREEE (reference sequence). The CDR3 contains 14 residues. CDR3 sequence reads: CASSFSDTSYEQYF. The CDR3 nucleotides read TGTGCCAGCAGTTTCTCGGACACATCCTACGAGCAGTACTTC.

V and J are TRBV5-1 and TRBJ2-5, with D perhaps matching TRBD2 (5 bases). V shed 0 bases and J shed 2 bases, with 11 bases lying between them. The CDR3 sequence is 15 residues long. Germline loops: CDR1 SGHRS, CDR2 YFSETQ. The CDR3 DNA sequence: TGCGCCAGCAGCTTGGCAGCCGGGGTACAAGAGACCCAGTACTTC. It translates to CASSLAAGVQETQYF.

This chain joins TRBV29-1 and TRBJ1-1, with 8 bases identical to TRBD1. The CDR3 has 13 residues. V lost 6 bases and J lost 0; bases outside the gene matches: 3. Germline CDR1 SQVTM, CDR2 ANQGSEA. CDR3: CSVETGVNTEAFF. For the CDR3, the DNA is TGCAGCGTGGAGACAGGGGTGAACACTGAAGCTTTCTTT.

The chain employs TRBV12-3 or TRBV12-4 and TRBJ1-5; D is ambiguous. The CDR3 is 13 residues long. With 6 bases removed from V and 5 bases from J, the gap between germline ends came to 11 bases. The CDR3 region is CASSRDTYQPQHF. The CDR3 DNA reads as TGTGCCAGCAGCCGTGACACCTATCAGCCCCAGCATTTT.

The chain carries TRBV5-5 and TRBJ1-1; D call uncertain. Germline CDR1 SGHKS, CDR2 YYEKEE (reference sequence). V was shortened by 2 bases and J by 5 bases, with 13 bases between the two germline ends. The CDR3 runs to 14 residues. This chain's CDR3 is CASSFEGVRTEAFF. CDR3 DNA: TGTGCCAGCAGCTTCGAGGGCGTGAGGACTGAAGCTTTCTTT.

There are a few counts of this clone. As DNA, the CDR3 is TGTGCCAGCAGCCACGACAGGGGCCTCACTGAAGCTTTCTTT. This sequence encodes CASSHDRGLTEAFF. J is TRBJ1-1 and V is TRBV14; 8 bases are shared with TRBD1. Unmatched junction bases numbered 4, after V lost 3 bases and J lost 4 bases. Looked up from germline, CDR1 is SGHDN and CDR2 is FVKESK. The CDR3 has 14 amino acids.

V gene TRBV5-4 combines with J gene TRBJ1-5; D not certain. V lost 0 bases and J lost 5, with 6 bases in between. Germline loops: CDR1 SGHNT, CDR2 YYREEE (reference sequence). This CDR3 comprises 13 residues. The chain's CDR3 is CASSLEHDQPQHF. CDR3 nucleotides: TGTGCCAGCAGCTTGGAACACGATCAGCCCCAGCATTTT.

The table lists this clone with a count of one. The rearrangement links TRBV6-2 or TRBV6-3 to TRBJ2-1; 10 bases match TRBD2. The length of the CDR3 is 15 residues. In germline, CDR1 is MNHEY, CDR2 SVGEGT. The junction had 3 bases not matched to a gene; V was cut back by 3 bases and J by 4 bases. The CDR3 loop is CASSYRTSGYNEQFF. The CDR3 nucleotides read TGTGCCAGCAGTTATAGGACTAGCGGTTACAATGAGCAGTTCTTC.